Reported below is one T cell receptor (beta chain). Its antigen is still unknown. TCRdb's table, derived via immunoSEQ multiplex PCR, lists solely in-frame clones and lacks some. Among approximately 70,000 clones listed, 86% were seen once. This record comes from a study of OX40 agonist ivuxolimab in advanced cancers. Study summary: The patients received agonistic anti-OX40 (CD134) antibody ivuxolimab.

Study results and caveats: Averaging showed that CD8+ T cells had more expanded clones than CD4+ did. Low normalized T-cell clonal expansion was additionally recorded for some nonresponders.

The V end lost 0 bases, the J end lost 5 bases, and 10 bases lay between the germline ends. The CDR3 contains 14 residues. The origin of this receptor is an adult with an advanced solid tumor such as melanoma, head and neck, liver or kidney cancer. Sequencing used CD4+ or CD8+ T cells sorted from blood, obtained in a trial of the OX40 agonist ivuxolimab. The V and J genes are TRBV23-1 and TRBJ1-1, with D perhaps TRBD1 (5 bases). TRBV23-1 falls under the ORF class, with uncertain function. The CDR3 loop reads CASSQSSGITEAFF. The CDR3, as DNA: TGCGCCAGCAGTCAATCGTCAGGGATAACTGAAGCTTTCTTT.